The present T cell receptor beta chain was sequenced within a study of early T cells in non-severe SARS-CoV-2 infection. Study in general: Unsorted whole-blood RNA was sequenced in bulk, leaving chains unpaired.

As part of library construction, unique molecular identifiers were attached to individual cDNA molecules. Each CDR3 protein gets one entry after TCRdb re-called the 5' RACE reads with MiXCR. The sample includes roughly 80,000 distinct CDR3 sequences, around 15% seen only once; the top ten take under 4%. This clonotype was counted between two and nine times. The target antigen is unknown. CDR1 and CDR2 (germline): SGHRS, YFSETQ. This CDR3 contains 13 residues. Trimming shortened V by 1 base and J by 7 bases, and 11 bases separated the two germline ends. Whole-study results and caveats: CD4 and private specificities were missed by VDJdb matching, which favored anti-spike CD8 responses.

The origin of this receptor is an adult who was a healthcare worker with PCR-confirmed SARS-CoV-2 infection or an uninfected control (not recorded which). This rearrangement joins TRBV5-1 to TRBJ1-1; D ambiguous. Input material: whole blood. Here the CDR3 DNA reads TGCGCCAGCAGCTTGCTGATCTCCGGTGAAGCTTTCTTT. It codes for CASSLLISGEAFF.